The 27 T cell receptor beta chains presented below share a single source sample, sequenced in a study of blood T cell repertoires in COVID-19 (TCRdb year 2020). The method was the immunoSEQ multiplex PCR assay. Imported from immuneACCESS, the table was reduced by TCRdb to in-frame sequences with V and J called. These copies leave out some clones; in studies compared against another copy, an unresolved V gene accounts for under half, and the cause of the remainder is not known. For this sample there are 25,000 to 35,000 clones; about 91% appear just once. Of the sample, roughly half is held by the ten largest clones. Sequencing input: peripheral blood. The source is a human donor with acute or convalescent COVID-19. The donor label of this sample is uncertain.

The chain combines TRBV25-1 with TRBJ2-1; 9 bases agree with TRBD2. Germline trimming cut 4 bases from V and 6 bases from J; bases unmatched to any gene: 1. The CDR3 has 13 amino acids. Germline V CDR1 and CDR2: MGHDK, SYGVNS. In DNA, the CDR3 is TGTGCCAGCAGTGGGGGACTAGCCAATGAGCAGTTCTTC. The encoded protein is CASSGGLANEQFF.

This clone was picked up one time. The junction does not match germline at one end; this may be a read error. The rearrangement links TRBV4-1 to TRBJ2-7; D unclear. CDR1 MGHRA and CDR2 YSYEKL come from the germline V gene. The CDR3 contains 15 residues. This CDR3 reads CASSQVPLSSYEQYF. CDR3 in DNA: TGCGCCAGCAGTCAAGTGCCCTTGAGCTCCTACGAGCAGTACTTC.

This rearrangement joins TRBV9 to TRBJ1-3, with TRBD1 as a possible D gene (6 bases). V was shortened by 3 bases and J by 2 bases, with 12 bases between the two germline ends. CDR1 and CDR2 (germline): SGDLS, YYNGEE. This CDR3 spans 15 amino acids. CDR3 DNA: TGTGCCAGCAGCGCCACCGGGACACCTGGAAACACCATATATTTT. Translating it yields CASSATGTPGNTIYF.

The J gene is TRBJ2-7, the V gene TRBV24-1; weak D call: TRBD2 (6 bases). CDR1 and CDR2 from the germline V gene are KGHDR and SFDVKD. The CDR3 is 16 amino acids. V was trimmed by 9 bases and J by 2 bases, leaving 22 bases between them. The CDR3 loop is CATLGHPSDPPYEQYF. The CDR3, as DNA: TGTGCCACCCTCGGACATCCTAGCGACCCACCCTACGAGCAGTACTTC.

This clone was picked up a small number of times. The chain recombines TRBV24-1 with TRBJ2-2; tentative D call: TRBD2 (5 bases). From germline, CDR1 is KGHDR and CDR2 SFDVKD. CDR3 length: 14 amino acids. The V end lost 2 bases, the J end lost 5 bases, and 8 bases lay between the germline ends. The CDR3 bases are TGTGCCACCAGTGATTACCCGGGAACCGGGGAGCTGTTTTTT. Its protein is CATSDYPGTGELFF.

The rearrangement links TRBV9 to TRBJ1-2; 10 bases agree with TRBD1. Germline lookup yields CDR1 SGDLS and CDR2 YYNGEE. Trimming removed 4 bases from V and 3 bases from J; junction bases left unmatched: 6. The CDR3 is made up of 15 amino acids. The CDR3, as DNA: TGTGCCAGCAGCCGACAGGGGGCGATACACTATGGCTACACCTTC. It yields the protein CASSRQGAIHYGYTF. The complete variable domain, with remaining parts taken from reference TRBV9 and TRBJ1-2, reads DSGVTQTPKHLITATGQRVTLRCSPRSGDLSVYWYQQSLDQGLQFLIQYYNGEERAKGNILERFSAQQFPDLHSELNLSSLELGDSALYFCASSRQGAIHYGYTFGSGTRLTVV.

The gene calls are TRBV18 and TRBJ1-1; 8 nucleotides align to TRBD1. V lost 3 bases, J lost 1 base, and 1 base stayed unmatched. Germline values: CDR1 KGHSH, CDR2 LQKENI. The length of the CDR3 is 14 residues. The CDR3, as DNA: TGTGCCAGCTCACCTGGACAGGGGAACACTGAAGCTTTCTTT. Translating gives CASSPGQGNTEAFF.

J is TRBJ2-3 and V is TRBV5-4; 13 nucleotides line up with TRBD2. CDR3 length equals 17 residues. Germline CDR1 reads SGHNT; CDR2 reads YYREEE (reference sequence). Losses at the gene ends were 3 bases for V and 2 bases for J; bases not matched to a gene: 6. The CDR3 is CASSSGLAGTATDTQYF. In DNA form, the CDR3 reads TGTGCCAGCAGCTCGGGACTAGCGGGGACGGCCACAGATACGCAGTATTTT.

The chain joins TRBV2 to TRBJ1-2; D gene uncertain. The germline V and J ends were trimmed by 4 bases and 5 bases, with 8 bases remaining between them. This CDR3 is 12 amino acids long. Germline V gene sequence: CDR1 SNHLY, CDR2 FYNNEI. The CDR3 DNA follows: TGTGCCAGCAGTGCAGGAGGGTATGGCTACACCTTC. This translates into CASSAGGYGYTF. Full variable domain (missing parts from reference TRBV2 and TRBJ1-2): EPEVTQTPSHQVTQMGQEVILRCVPISNHLYFYWYRQILGQKVEFLVSFYNNEISEKSEIFDDQFSVERPDGSNFTLKIRSTKLEDSAMYFCASSAGGYGYTFGSGTRLTVV.

The rearrangement links TRBV5-6 to TRBJ2-5; TRBD2 is a possible D gene (6 bases). V gave up 6 bases and J gave up 4 bases, with 10 bases separating them. The CDR3 spans 12 residues. Looked up from germline, CDR1 is SGHDT and CDR2 is YYEEEE. The CDR3 reads CASNRGGETQYF. CDR3 DNA sequence: TGTGCCAGCAACCGGGGAGGAGAGACCCAGTACTTC. The entire variable domain, with the rest obtained from reference TRBV5-6 and TRBJ2-5, is as follows: DAGVTQSPTHLIKTRGQQVTLRCSPKSGHDTVSWYQQALGQGPQFIFQYYEEEERQRGNFPDRFSGHQFPNYSSELNVNALLLGDSALYLCASNRGGETQYFGPGTRLLVL.

This chain joins TRBV7-2 and TRBJ2-3, with TRBD1 matching over 7 bases. Losses at the gene ends were 3 bases for V and 8 bases for J; bases not matched to a gene: 2. Germline CDR1 SGHTA, CDR2 FQGNSA. This CDR3 comprises 12 residues. CDR3 in amino acids: CASSLDRPTQYF. The CDR3 region has the DNA TGTGCCAGCAGCTTGGACAGGCCTACGCAGTATTTT.

Comment on this clone: One junction end does not reproduce the germline sequence, and a read error may be involved. This chain links TRBV6-5 with TRBJ1-2, with 8 bases identical to TRBD1. Germline-derived CDR1 and CDR2 are MNHEY and SVGAGI. The CDR3 is made up of 12 amino acids. The CDR3 nucleotides read TGTGCCAGCAGTTACCCGACAGGGGCTGAGGAATTC. It is translated as CASSYPTGAEEF.

The V gene is TRBV28, the J gene TRBJ2-7; D is unclear. CDR1 is MDHEN and CDR2 is SYDVKM in the germline V gene. The CDR3 totals 14 residues. Trimming removed 2 bases from V and 0 bases from J, with 8 bases in between. CDR3 protein: CASSLTQFSYEQYF. The CDR3, as DNA: TGTGCCAGCAGTTTAACACAATTCTCCTACGAGCAGTACTTC.

This clone was found a few times. The chain is built from TRBV5-1 and TRBJ2-5, with D possibly TRBD1 on 6 matching bases. Germline-derived CDR1 and CDR2 are SGHRS and YFSETQ. V shed 1 base and J shed 5 bases, with 15 bases lying between them. The CDR3 contains 15 residues. The CDR3 DNA reads as TGCGCCAGCAGCTTGAATGGGGGCCAACGCGAGACCCAGTACTTC. It specifies CASSLNGGQRETQYF.

In this sample, this clone turned up once. The CDR3 region has the DNA TGTGCCAGCAGACTCCACAGGGGGTTGGTCTATGGCTACACCTTC. It yields the protein CASRLHRGLVYGYTF. The chain has TRBV6-5 and TRBJ1-2; 8 bases line up with TRBD1. The germline CDR1 and CDR2 sequences are MNHEY and SVGAGI. The CDR3 has 15 amino acids. Losses at the gene ends were 6 bases for V and 4 bases for J; bases not matched to a gene: 10.

The rearrangement links TRBV5-1 to TRBJ2-3; the D is unclear. The V gene lost 4 bases and the J gene lost 0 bases, with 9 bases spanning the gap. The CDR3 loop spans 14 amino acids. Germline CDR1 and CDR2: SGHRS and YFSETQ. CDR3 in DNA: TGCGCCAGCAGCGCGGAAACTAGCACAGATACGCAGTATTTT. Translating gives CASSAETSTDTQYF.

The rearrangement uses TRBV15 and TRBJ1-2, with TRBD1 identical over 7 bases. CDR1 is LNHNV and CDR2 is YYDKDF in the germline V gene (reference sequence). V gave up 6 bases and J gave up 0 bases; unmatched junction bases: 7. The CDR3 runs to 15 residues. DNA for the CDR3: TGTGCCACCAGGCCGGGACAGAGATCTAACTATGGCTACACCTTC. Its protein is CATRPGQRSNYGYTF. The whole variable domain, remainder taken from reference TRBV15 and TRBJ1-2, is DAMVIQNPRYQVTQFGKPVTLSCSQTLNHNVMYWYQQKSSQAPKLLFHYYDKDFNNEADTPDNFQSRRPNTSFCFLDIRSPGLGDTAMYLCATRPGQRSNYGYTFGSGTRLTVV.

The chain uses TRBV15 and TRBJ2-7; 8 bases are shared with TRBD2. In germline, CDR1 is LNHNV, CDR2 YYDKDF (reference sequence). CDR3 length equals 17 residues. Trimming removed 0 bases from V and 2 bases from J; junction bases left unmatched: 9. The CDR3 sequence is CATSRDRSSGSTYEQYF. The CDR3 region has the DNA TGTGCCACCAGCAGAGATCGGTCTAGCGGGTCCACCTACGAGCAGTACTTC.

The chain couples TRBV5-3 to TRBJ1-2; a weak D match, TRBD1 (6 bases). TRBV5-3 is designated an ORF whose function remains uncertain. The CDR3 extends over 14 amino acids. V was pared by 3 bases and J by 2 bases, with 11 bases between. This chain's CDR3 is CARSSTDRNYGYTF. CDR3 nucleotides: TGTGCCAGAAGCTCAACGGACAGAAACTATGGCTACACCTTC.

This clone was seen a single time. The rearrangement uses TRBV2 and TRBJ2-3; TRBD2 is a possible D gene (7 bases). This CDR3 region has 14 residues. V gave up 5 bases and J gave up 6 bases, with 15 bases separating them. Germline V lookup: CDR1 SNHLY, CDR2 FYNNEI. CDR3 protein: CASSFQGGGDTQYF. The CDR3 DNA sequence: TGTGCCAGCAGTTTCCAAGGGGGAGGGGATACGCAGTATTTT.

The chain is built from TRBV10-1 and TRBJ2-1, with 10 nucleotides matching TRBD1. The CDR3 is 15 residues long. J gave up 6 bases and V 7 bases, and 9 bases lay outside the gene matches. Germline values: CDR1 WNHNN, CDR2 SYGVQD (reference sequence). CDR3 region: CASNSPGQGSNEQFF. The DNA for the CDR3 is TGCGCCAGCAATAGTCCGGGACAGGGGAGCAATGAGCAGTTCTTC.

This clone was seen a single time. The chain couples TRBV7-2 to TRBJ1-2, with TRBD1 matching over 10 bases. CDR1 is SGHTA, CDR2 FQGNSA, per germline. Trimming at V came to 4 bases and at J to 7 bases, leaving 3 bases not matched to a gene. CDR3 size: 13 residues. The CDR3 DNA reads as TGTGCCAGCAGCTCTGGGACAGGGGCTGGCTACACCTTC. Its translation is CASSSGTGAGYTF. Together with reference TRBV7-2 and TRBJ1-2, the CDR3 gives the full variable domain: GAGVSQSPSNKVTEKGKDVELRCDPISGHTALYWYRQSLGQGLEFLIYFQGNSAPDKSGLPSDRFSAERTGGSVSTLTIQRTQQEDSAVYLCASSSGTGAGYTFGSGTRLTVV.

The chain uses TRBV15 and TRBJ1-3; tentative D call: TRBD1 (6 bases). Trimming removed 5 bases from V and 1 base from J, with 12 bases in between. Germline-derived CDR1 and CDR2 are LNHNV and YYDKDF (reference sequence). This CDR3 comprises 15 residues. The CDR3 loop is CATSRLQGSGNTIYF. In nucleotides, the CDR3 is TGTGCCACCAGCCGCTTACAGGGTTCTGGAAACACCATATATTTT. The full variable domain, its missing parts supplied by reference TRBV15 and TRBJ1-3, is DAMVIQNPRYQVTQFGKPVTLSCSQTLNHNVMYWYQQKSSQAPKLLFHYYDKDFNNEADTPDNFQSRRPNTSFCFLDIRSPGLGDTAMYLCATSRLQGSGNTIYFGEGSWLTVV.

The chain combines TRBV27 with TRBJ1-5; D call uncertain. The germline V gene has CDR1 MNHEY and CDR2 SMNVEV (reference sequence). This CDR3 region has 13 residues. The V and J ends lost 4 bases and 4 bases respectively, with 8 bases between them. The CDR3 here is CASSSRSNQPQHF. In nucleotides, the CDR3 is TGTGCCAGCAGTTCGCGTAGTAATCAGCCCCAGCATTTT.

The rearrangement joins TRBV11-2 to TRBJ2-1; 8 bases agree with TRBD2. Germline CDR1 SGHAT, CDR2 FQNNGV. This CDR3 has 15 residues. V was pared by 1 base and J by 8 bases, with 7 bases of the junction left unmatched. The CDR3, as DNA: TGTGCCAGCAGCTTAGGAGGCGGGGGGCAGTATGAGCAGTTCTTC. It is translated as CASSLGGGGQYEQFF.

The chain combines TRBV4-1 with TRBJ2-3; D call uncertain. The CDR3 is 13 residues long. Trimming removed 3 bases at V and 3 bases at J, with 7 bases between. CDR1 is MGHRA, CDR2 YSYEKL, per germline. The CDR3 region is CASSQLRTDTQYF. In DNA form, the CDR3 reads TGCGCCAGCAGCCAGCTCAGAACAGATACGCAGTATTTT.

This clone was detected only once. The chain uses TRBV6-9 and TRBJ2-7; D possibly corresponds to TRBD2 (6 bases). The CDR3 spans 13 residues. Germline lookup yields CDR1 MNHGY and CDR2 SVAAGI. The ends were cut back, 10 bases at V and 3 bases at J, with 16 bases in the middle. DNA for the CDR3: TGTGCCACAATCGCGGGACCGAACTACGAGCAGTACTTC. This translates into CATIAGPNYEQYF.